This T cell receptor (beta chain) was sequenced for a study of shared clonotypes between healthy human individuals. General observations from the study: Only blood samples were collected, and tissue repertoires likely differ.

TCRdb's table, derived via immunoSEQ multiplex PCR, lists solely in-frame clones and lacks some. The sample lists approximately 2,000,000 clones; around 90% were seen once. Trimming removed 2 bases from V and 7 bases from J, with 12 bases in between. Germline V gene sequence: CDR1 MDHEN, CDR2 SYDVKM. This CDR3 is 13 amino acids long. To note about this clone: As yet, its antigen is unknown.

The receptor's source is a man between 18 and 29 years old in good health. Some clones in this sample may be carry-over from other donors' samples. The rearrangement uses TRBV28 and TRBJ2-7, with D unclear. The sample taken for sequencing was naive CD4+ T cells from PBMCs. Subset: CD45RA+ positively selected. The CDR3 nucleotides are TGTGCCAGCAGTTTAAGAGCCTTAAGGGAGCAGTACTTC. Amino acids: CASSLRALREQYF.